One and the same sample provided the 13 T cell receptor beta chains below, sequenced in a study of blood T cell repertoires in COVID-19. Using immunoSEQ multiplex PCR, the repertoire was profiled, and TCRdb retains in-frame clones only, with some absent. The profile covers tens of thousands of clones, with about 83% appearing a single time and 25% to 35% taken by the ten largest. Sequenced: peripheral blood. These receptors originate from a woman aged 80 or older with acute or convalescent COVID-19.

This rearrangement joins TRBV6-2 or TRBV6-3 to TRBJ1-2; D may be TRBD1 (5 bases). CDR1 and CDR2 from the germline V gene are MNHEY and SVGEGT. The CDR3 contains 12 residues. V gave up 8 bases and J gave up 5 bases, with 12 bases separating them. In nucleotides, the CDR3 is TGTGCCAGCGGCCGGGAGGGGTATGGCTACACCTTC. Amino acids: CASGREGYGYTF.

The chain links TRBV7-2 to TRBJ1-2, with 8 bases fitting TRBD1. The CDR3 is 16 residues long. The germline V gene has CDR1 SGHTA and CDR2 FQGNSA. V dropped 1 base and J dropped 4; count of bases not matched to a gene: 8. In nucleotides, the CDR3 is TGTGCCAGCAGCTTAGGAGGGCAGGGGGCTATCTATGGCTACACCTTC. Protein sequence: CASSLGGQGAIYGYTF.

The V and J genes are TRBV19 and TRBJ1-1; 9 bases align to TRBD1. This CDR3 is built from 13 residues. Germline CDR1 is LNHDA and CDR2 is SQIVND (reference sequence). V lost 5 bases and J lost 5; bases outside the gene matches: 3. CDR3 sequence reads: CASSGQGRTEAFF. In nucleotides, the CDR3 is TGTGCCAGTAGTGGACAGGGGAGGACTGAAGCTTTCTTT. The whole variable domain, remainder taken from reference TRBV19 and TRBJ1-1, is DGGITQSPKYLFRKEGQNVTLSCEQNLNHDAMYWYRQDPGQGLRLIYYSQIVNDFQKGDIAEGYSVSREKKESFPLTVTSAQKNPTAFYLCASSGQGRTEAFFGQGTRLTVV.

The rearrangement links TRBV25-1 to TRBJ1-3; a possible D gene is TRBD1 (6 bases). CDR3 length equals 14 residues. V lost 5 bases, J lost 5 bases, and 13 bases lay in between. Germline lookup yields CDR1 MGHDK and CDR2 SYGVNS. For the CDR3, the DNA is TGTGCCAGCAGTACCGGGACAACTAGAAACACCATATATTTT. Residues: CASSTGTTRNTIYF.

V usage is TRBV11-2 and J usage is TRBJ2-3, with 9 bases matching TRBD1. The germline gives CDR1 SGHAT, CDR2 FQNNGV. CDR3 length: 16 residues. J gave up 0 bases and V 5 bases, and 6 bases lay outside the gene matches. The DNA of the CDR3 is TGTGCCAGCAGCACCCGGACAGGGGATAGCACAGATACGCAGTATTTT. Translation gives CASSTRTGDSTDTQYF.

V gene TRBV3-1 (or the pseudogene TRBV3-2) combines with J gene TRBJ2-7, with D uncertain. The V and J ends lost 10 bases and 2 bases respectively, with 6 bases between them. Germline assignment: CDR1 LGHDT and CDR2 YNNKEL (reference sequence). The CDR3 totals 10 residues. In nucleotides, the CDR3 is TGTGCCACCACAACCTACGAGCAGTACTTC. The encoded protein is CATTTYEQYF.

The chain employs TRBV6-5 and TRBJ1-3, with 8 positions matching TRBD1. The CDR3 runs to 13 residues. CDR1 MNHEY and CDR2 SVGAGI come from the germline V gene. V lost 7 bases to trimming and J lost 8 bases; unmatched junction nucleotides: 7. This chain's CDR3 is CASTLDRADTIYF. The CDR3 region has the DNA TGTGCCAGCACCTTGGACAGGGCGGACACCATATATTTT.

V usage is TRBV29-1 and J usage is TRBJ2-5; 14 bases match TRBD2. Germline V gene lookup returns CDR1 SQVTM and CDR2 ANQGSEA. After removal of 6 bases from V and 4 bases from J, the junction contained 7 bases not matched to a gene. This CDR3 is 15 amino acids long. The CDR3 is CSVAGLAGGGETQYF. The DNA for the CDR3 is TGCAGCGTCGCTGGACTAGCGGGAGGTGGAGAGACCCAGTACTTC.

The chain links TRBV7-2 to TRBJ2-5, with 14 bases matching TRBD2. CDR3 length: 17 residues. The germline V gene has CDR1 SGHTA and CDR2 FQGNSA. The V gene end was trimmed by 7 bases and the J gene end by 5 bases; junction bases not matched to a gene: 12. CDR3 in amino acids: CASTHLGTSGRWETQYF. Written as DNA, the CDR3 is TGTGCCAGCACCCATCTCGGGACTAGCGGGAGATGGGAGACCCAGTACTTC.

A single count supports this clone. The gene calls are TRBV9 and TRBJ1-3; no reliable D call. From germline, CDR1 is SGDLS and CDR2 YYNGEE. Trimming left V 0 bases short and J 4 bases short, with 11 bases between. The CDR3 totals 15 residues. The CDR3 here is CASSVAEGPGNTIYF. In DNA, the CDR3 is TGTGCCAGCAGCGTAGCAGAGGGTCCCGGAAACACCATATATTTT. Full variable domain (outside the CDR3, taken from reference TRBV9 and TRBJ1-3): DSGVTQTPKHLITATGQRVTLRCSPRSGDLSVYWYQQSLDQGLQFLIQYYNGEERAKGNILERFSAQQFPDLHSELNLSSLELGDSALYFCASSVAEGPGNTIYFGEGSWLTVV.

This chain links TRBV7-2 with TRBJ1-6, with TRBD1 identical over 10 bases. V lost 5 bases and J lost 9; bases outside the gene matches: 10. This CDR3 has 16 amino acids. CDR1 SGHTA and CDR2 FQGNSA come from the germline V gene. CDR3 amino acids: CASSMGGQGIGSPLHF. As DNA, the CDR3 is TGTGCCAGCAGCATGGGGGGACAGGGGATTGGTTCACCCCTCCACTTT.

The V call is TRBV21-1, the J call TRBJ2-7; the table's D call, TRBD1, has no DNA check behind it. TRBV21-1 counts as a pseudogene. CDR3 length: 12 residues. CDR3 sequence reads: CASSGTGNEQYF. CDR3 coding DNA: TGTGCCAGCAGTGGGACAGGGAACGAGCAGTACTTC.

The chain recombines TRBV3-1 (or the pseudogene TRBV3-2) with TRBJ1-3; 7 nucleotides match TRBD1. This CDR3 contains 15 residues. V lost 4 bases to trimming and J lost 0 bases; unmatched junction nucleotides: 3. Germline V gene data show CDR1 as LGHDT and CDR2 as YNNKEL (reference sequence). The CDR3 nucleotides are TGTGCCAGCAGCCGCCGGGACAGCTCTGGAAACACCATATATTTT. It yields the protein CASSRRDSSGNTIYF.